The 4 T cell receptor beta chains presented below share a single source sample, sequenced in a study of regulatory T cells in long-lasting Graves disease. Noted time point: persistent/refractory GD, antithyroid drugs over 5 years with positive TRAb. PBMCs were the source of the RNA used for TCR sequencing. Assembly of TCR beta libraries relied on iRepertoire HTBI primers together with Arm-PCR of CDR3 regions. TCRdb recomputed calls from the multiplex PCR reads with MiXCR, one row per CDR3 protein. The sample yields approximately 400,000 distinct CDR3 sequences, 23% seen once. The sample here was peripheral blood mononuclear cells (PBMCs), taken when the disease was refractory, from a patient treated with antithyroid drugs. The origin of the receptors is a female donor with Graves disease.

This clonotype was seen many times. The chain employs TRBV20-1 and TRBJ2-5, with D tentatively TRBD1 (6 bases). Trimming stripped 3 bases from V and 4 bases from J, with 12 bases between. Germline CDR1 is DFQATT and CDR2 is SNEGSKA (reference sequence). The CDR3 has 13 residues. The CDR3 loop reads CSASPTGTETQYF. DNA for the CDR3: TGCAGTGCTAGCCCTACAGGGACAGAGACCCAGTACTTC.

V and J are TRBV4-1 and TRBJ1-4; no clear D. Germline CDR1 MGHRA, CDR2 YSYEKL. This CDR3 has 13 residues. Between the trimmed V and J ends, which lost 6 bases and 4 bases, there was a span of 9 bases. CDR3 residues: CASRAQSNEKLFF. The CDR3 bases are TGCGCCAGCAGAGCACAGAGTAATGAAAAACTGTTTTTT.

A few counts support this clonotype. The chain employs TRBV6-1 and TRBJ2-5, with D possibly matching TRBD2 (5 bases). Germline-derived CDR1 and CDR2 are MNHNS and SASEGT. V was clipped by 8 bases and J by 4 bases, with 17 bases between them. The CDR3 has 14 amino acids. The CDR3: CASGNGMGIETQYF. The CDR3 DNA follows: TGTGCCAGCGGAAACGGGATGGGGATAGAGACCCAGTACTTC.

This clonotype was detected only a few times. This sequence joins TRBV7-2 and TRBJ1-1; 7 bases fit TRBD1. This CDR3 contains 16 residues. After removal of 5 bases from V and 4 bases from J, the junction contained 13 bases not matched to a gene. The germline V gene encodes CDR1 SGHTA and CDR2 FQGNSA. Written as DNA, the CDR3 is TGTGCCAGCAGCCCCCAGGGGGTGGAATTCTCCACTGAAGCTTTCTTT. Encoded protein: CASSPQGVEFSTEAFF.